The rows below give T cell receptor beta chains drawn from one sample of a study of beta chain features in type 1 diabetes. Generated by immunoSEQ multiplex PCR, the TCRdb table keeps only in-frame clones and is missing some. This table holds fewer than 400,000 clones, approximately 9.7% found once. The sample taken for sequencing was central memory CD4+ T cells from blood. The receptor set was obtained from a man under 40 with type 1 diabetes. CDR3s include the opening cysteine and the closing phenylalanine or tryptophan. The order of the fields is D gene, clone size, J gene, V gene, CDR3 protein, CDR3 DNA. A D gene is named only where the DNA matches it firmly. Size is stated for part of the rows, as once, few or many counts, or as a class when the clone is expanded.

. few TRBJ1-3 TRBV19 CASSISDSGNTIYF TGTGCCAGTAGTATATCGGACTCTGGAAACACCATATATTTT
. . TRBJ2-5 TRBV29-1 CSVETDSQETQYF TGCAGCGTTGAAACGGACAGCCAAGAGACCCAGTACTTC
. few TRBJ1-2 TRBV6-1 CATKREQLYGYTF TGTGCCACGAAGAGGGAACAACTTTATGGCTACACCTTC
. . TRBJ2-7 TRBV7-2 CASSLDFSAAYEQYF TGTGCCAGCAGCTTAGACTTTTCAGCGGCATACGAGCAGTACTTC
. . TRBJ2-3 TRBV25-1 CASSKQIADTQYF TGTGCCAGCAGTAAACAGATTGCAGATACGCAGTATTTT
TRBD2 few TRBJ2-3 TRBV6-6 CASSGTSGADTQYF TGTGCCAGCAGCGGGACTAGCGGTGCAGATACGCAGTATTTT
. . TRBJ1-1 TRBV4-3 CASSQVEDTEAFF TGCGCCAGCAGCCAAGTGGAGGACACTGAAGCTTTCTTT
. many TRBJ1-4 TRBV7-2 CASSLRPGWEKLFF TGTGCCAGCAGCTTACGCCCAGGGTGGGAAAAACTGTTTTTT
. few TRBJ1-3 TRBV30 CAWSVEGTRNTIYF TGTGCCTGGAGTGTGGAGGGAACCAGAAACACCATATATTTT
. . TRBJ2-2 TRBV2 CASSEDSRLDSTGELFF TGTGCCAGCAGTGAAGATTCGAGATTGGACTCAACCGGGGAGCTGTTTTTT
. few TRBJ2-1 TRBV27 CASSYRERYNEQFF TGTGCCAGCAGTTACAGGGAACGGTACAATGAGCAGTTCTTC
. many TRBJ1-2 TRBV28 CASSLWGANSYGYTF TGTGCCAGCAGTTTATGGGGGGCTAATAGCTATGGCTACACCTTC
. . TRBJ1-2 TRBV28 CASSLGSPRGYGYTF TGTGCCAGCAGTTTAGGCAGTCCACGGGGCTATGGCTACACCTTC
. many TRBJ2-1 TRBV7-9 CASSWAAGTQDEQFF TGTGCCAGCAGCTGGGCCGCCGGGACTCAGGATGAGCAGTTCTTC
. . TRBJ1-5 TRBV19 CASTFGAQPQHF TGTGCCAGTACTTTCGGGGCTCAGCCCCAGCATTTT
. . TRBJ2-2 TRBV2 CASSEGQGYTGELFF TGTGCCAGCAGTGAAGGGCAGGGATACACCGGGGAGCTGTTTTTT
. few TRBJ2-7 TRBV6-5 CASSYSRRDEQYF TGTGCCAGCAGTTATTCCCGGAGGGATGAGCAGTACTTC
TRBD2 . TRBJ2-1 TRBV7-9 CASSLTSGGIYEQFF TGTGCCAGCAGCCTGACTAGCGGGGGGATATATGAGCAGTTCTTC
. few TRBJ1-1 TRBV4-3 CASSQGQGSTEAFF TGCGCCAGCAGCCAAGGTCAGGGATCCACTGAAGCTTTCTTT
TRBD1 . TRBJ1-1 TRBV2 CASLRDRASEAFF TGTGCCAGCCTTCGGGACAGGGCTTCTGAAGCTTTCTTT
TRBD1 . TRBJ1-3 TRBV7-8 CASSIRTQGAGNTIYF TGTGCCAGCAGCATTAGAACACAGGGGGCTGGAAACACCATATATTTT
. few TRBJ2-7 TRBV6-6 CASSYRRESSYEQYF TGTGCCAGCAGTTACAGGAGGGAAAGCTCCTACGAGCAGTACTTC
. few TRBJ1-3 TRBV30 CAWSPGNTIYF TGTGCCTGGAGTCCTGGAAACACCATATATTTT
. . TRBJ1-2 TRBV5-4 CASSLGGPGYTF TGTGCCAGCAGCTTGGGAGGGCCTGGCTACACCTTC
. . TRBJ1-1 TRBV10-3 CAISEDSEAFF TGTGCCATCAGTGAAGACAGTGAAGCTTTCTTT
. . TRBJ1-2 TRBV6-5 CASSYSHGQYGYTF TGTGCCAGCAGTTACTCCCACGGTCAGTATGGCTACACCTTC
TRBD1 few TRBJ2-1 TRBV7-2 CASSFGQGQFF TGTGCCAGCAGCTTCGGACAGGGACAGTTCTTC
. . TRBJ2-2 TRBV7-2 CASSLEPGMNTGELFF TGTGCCAGCAGCTTAGAGCCAGGGATGAACACCGGGGAGCTGTTTTTT
. . TRBJ1-1 TRBV6-5 CASREANTEAFF TGTGCCAGTAGGGAAGCGAACACTGAAGCTTTCTTT
TRBD1 few TRBJ1-5 TRBV29-1 CSVGGTGNGNQPQHF TGCAGCGTTGGGGGGACAGGGAATGGTAATCAGCCCCAGCATTTT
. . TRBJ1-5 TRBV6-6 CASGATGDQPQHF TGTGCCAGCGGGGCGACAGGTGATCAGCCCCAGCATTTT
. many TRBJ2-3 TRBV2 CASSEGSDTQYF TGTGCCAGCAGTGAGGGATCAGATACGCAGTATTTT
TRBD1 few TRBJ2-4 TRBV18 CASSPPDRGLNIQYF TGTGCCAGCTCACCACCGGACAGGGGCTTAAACATTCAGTACTTC
TRBD1 few TRBJ1-6 TRBV11-2 CASSSTGQPRSPLHF TGTGCCAGCAGCTCGACGGGACAGCCGCGCTCACCCCTCCACTTT
TRBD1 once TRBJ1-1 TRBV5-1 CASSAGQGGEAFF TGCGCCAGCAGCGCCGGACAGGGAGGTGAAGCTTTCTTT
TRBD2 . TRBJ2-1 TRBV7-9 CASSNNLAGDGEQFF TGTGCCAGCAGCAACAATCTAGCGGGGGACGGTGAGCAGTTCTTC
. many TRBJ1-3 TRBV28 CASSFGKAGNTIYF TGTGCCAGCAGTTTCGGGAAGGCTGGAAACACCATATATTTT
. few TRBJ1-4 TRBV7-9 CASSLARGGELFF TGTGCCAGCAGCTTAGCCAGGGGTGGGGAACTGTTTTTT
. few TRBJ2-5 TRBV20-1 CSARERETQYF TGCAGTGCTAGAGAGAGGGAGACCCAGTACTTC
TRBD1 . TRBJ2-1 TRBV6-5 CASSYRGTGAHEQFF TGTGCCAGCAGTTACCGCGGGACAGGGGCGCATGAGCAGTTCTTC
. . TRBJ1-2 TRBV7-9 CASTLGDYGYTF TGTGCCAGCACCCTCGGGGATTATGGCTACACCTTC
. few TRBJ1-2 TRBV7-9 CASSLGVEGVGYTF TGTGCCAGCAGCTTAGGGGTTGAGGGTGTTGGCTACACCTTC
. . TRBJ1-1 TRBV5-1 CASSLQWNTEAFF TGCGCCAGCAGCTTGCAGTGGAACACTGAAGCTTTCTTT
. many TRBJ2-7 TRBV19 CASSISSAYEQYF TGTGCCAGTAGTATCTCCTCCGCCTACGAGCAGTACTTC
TRBD1 few TRBJ1-5 TRBV7-8 CASSFGTGRDQPQHF TGTGCCAGCAGCTTTGGGACAGGGCGAGATCAGCCCCAGCATTTT
. . TRBJ1-1 TRBV15 CATSRDSGEEAFF TGTGCCACCAGCAGAGATAGCGGGGAGGAAGCTTTCTTT
TRBD1 . TRBJ2-5 TRBV7-9 CASSPGTARETQYF TGTGCCAGCAGCCCCGGGACAGCGAGGGAGACCCAGTACTTC
TRBD1 few TRBJ2-3 TRBV7-9 CASSHGTDSTDTQYF TGTGCCAGCAGCCATGGGACAGATAGCACAGATACGCAGTATTTT
. few TRBJ1-1 TRBV21-1 CATDTDRGGTEAFF TGTGCCACCGATACCGACAGGGGTGGGACTGAAGCTTTCTTT
. . TRBJ2-1 TRBV19 CASSWRKGESSYNEQFF TGTGCCAGTAGTTGGAGAAAGGGGGAGAGCTCCTACAATGAGCAGTTCTTC
TRBD1 . TRBJ1-2 TRBV28 CASSPSTRDRSGYTF TGTGCCAGCAGTCCAAGCACCCGGGACAGAAGTGGCTACACCTTC